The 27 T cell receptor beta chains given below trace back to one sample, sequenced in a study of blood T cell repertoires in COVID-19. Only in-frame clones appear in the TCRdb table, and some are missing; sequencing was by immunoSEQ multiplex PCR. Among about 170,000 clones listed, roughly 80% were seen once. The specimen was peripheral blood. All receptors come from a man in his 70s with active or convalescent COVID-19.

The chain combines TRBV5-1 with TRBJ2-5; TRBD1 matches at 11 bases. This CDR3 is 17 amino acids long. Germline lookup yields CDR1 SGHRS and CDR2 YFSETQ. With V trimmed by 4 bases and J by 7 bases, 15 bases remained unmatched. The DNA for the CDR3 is TGCGCCAGCAGCAGGACAGGGGGCTTTGGATCTCCGGGGACCCAGTACTTC. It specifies CASSRTGGFGSPGTQYF.

The CDR3 protein is CASSLSSHPGNTEAFF. The CDR3 DNA reads TGCGCCAGCAGCTTGTCCTCACACCCGGGGAACACTGAAGCTTTCTTT. The chain recombines TRBV5-1 with TRBJ1-1; D call uncertain. Trimming cost V 1 base and J 1 base, with 14 bases left between them. Germline V gives CDR1 SGHRS, CDR2 YFSETQ. CDR3 size: 16 residues.

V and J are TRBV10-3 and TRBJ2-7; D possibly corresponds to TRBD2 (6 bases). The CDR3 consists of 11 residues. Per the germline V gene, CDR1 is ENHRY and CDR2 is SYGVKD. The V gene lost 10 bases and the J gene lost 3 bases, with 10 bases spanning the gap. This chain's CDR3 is CASAGNYEQYF. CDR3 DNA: TGTGCCAGTGCGGGGAACTACGAGCAGTACTTC.

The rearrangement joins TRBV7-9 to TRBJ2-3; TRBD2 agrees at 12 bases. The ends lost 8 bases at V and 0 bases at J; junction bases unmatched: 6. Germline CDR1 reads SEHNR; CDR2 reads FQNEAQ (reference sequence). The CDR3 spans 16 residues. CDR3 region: CASFLGTSGSTDTQYF. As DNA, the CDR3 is TGTGCCAGCTTTCTAGGGACTAGCGGGAGCACAGATACGCAGTATTTT.

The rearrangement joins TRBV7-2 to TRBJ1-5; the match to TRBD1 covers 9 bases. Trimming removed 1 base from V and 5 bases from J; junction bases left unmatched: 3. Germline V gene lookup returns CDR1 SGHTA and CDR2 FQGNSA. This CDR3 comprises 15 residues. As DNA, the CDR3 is TGTGCCAGCAGCTTAGGCGGACAGGGGTATCAGCCCCAGCATTTT. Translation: CASSLGGQGYQPQHF.

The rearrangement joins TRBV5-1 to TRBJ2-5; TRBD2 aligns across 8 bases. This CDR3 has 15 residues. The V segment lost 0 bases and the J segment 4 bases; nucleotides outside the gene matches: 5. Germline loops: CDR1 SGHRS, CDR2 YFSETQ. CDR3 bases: TGCGCCAGCAGCTTGGTGACTAGCGTTGGAGAGACCCAGTACTTC. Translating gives CASSLVTSVGETQYF.

CDR3 sequence (DNA): TGTGCCAGCAGCCAAACTAAGGGACAGCGCGGCGAGCAGTACTTC. Translation gives CASSQTKGQRGEQYF. This sequence joins TRBV14 and TRBJ2-7; the match to TRBD1 covers 7 bases. The germline V gene encodes CDR1 SGHDN and CDR2 FVKESK. With 2 bases clipped from V and 6 bases from J, the junction kept 10 bases outside the gene matches. The length of the CDR3 is 15 residues.

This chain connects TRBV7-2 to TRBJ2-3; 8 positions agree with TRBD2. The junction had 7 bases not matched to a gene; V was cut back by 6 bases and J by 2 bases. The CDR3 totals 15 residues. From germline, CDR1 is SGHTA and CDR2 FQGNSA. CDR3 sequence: CASRVGGASTDTQYF. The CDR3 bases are TGTGCCAGCAGGGTCGGGGGGGCCTCCACAGATACGCAGTATTTT.

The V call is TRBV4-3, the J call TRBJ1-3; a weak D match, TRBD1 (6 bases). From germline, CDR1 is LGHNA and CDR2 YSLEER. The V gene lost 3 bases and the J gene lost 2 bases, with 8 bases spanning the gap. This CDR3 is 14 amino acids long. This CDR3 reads CASSQDRTGNTIYF. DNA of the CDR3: TGCGCCAGCAGCCAGGACAGAACTGGAAACACCATATATTTT.

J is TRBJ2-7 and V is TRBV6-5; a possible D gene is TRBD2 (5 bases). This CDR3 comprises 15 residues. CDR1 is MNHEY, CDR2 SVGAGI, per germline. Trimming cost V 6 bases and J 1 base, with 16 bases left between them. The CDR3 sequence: CASSPPAGGSYEQYF. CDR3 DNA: TGTGCCAGCAGCCCCCCCGCGGGTGGTTCCTACGAGCAGTACTTC.

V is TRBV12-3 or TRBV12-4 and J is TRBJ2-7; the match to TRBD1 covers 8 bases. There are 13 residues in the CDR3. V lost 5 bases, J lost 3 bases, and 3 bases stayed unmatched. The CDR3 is CASSPGQGYEQYF. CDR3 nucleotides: TGTGCCAGCAGTCCCGGACAGGGCTACGAGCAGTACTTC.

The chain's CDR3 is CASSQATAGKYEQYF. CDR3 coding DNA: TGTGCCAGCAGCCAAGCGACGGCGGGCAAATACGAGCAGTACTTC. The V call is TRBV14, the J call TRBJ2-7; weak D call: TRBD2 (5 bases). The length of the CDR3 is 15 residues. Germline loops: CDR1 SGHDN, CDR2 FVKESK. V was pared by 1 base and J by 4 bases, with 14 bases between.

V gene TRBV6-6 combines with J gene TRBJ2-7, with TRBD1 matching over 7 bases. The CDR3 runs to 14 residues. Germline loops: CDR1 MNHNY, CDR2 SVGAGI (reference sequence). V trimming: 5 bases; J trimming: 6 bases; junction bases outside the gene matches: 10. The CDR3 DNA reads TGTGCCAGCAGTCCCCCTAGGACAGGAACCGAGCAGTACTTC. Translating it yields CASSPPRTGTEQYF.

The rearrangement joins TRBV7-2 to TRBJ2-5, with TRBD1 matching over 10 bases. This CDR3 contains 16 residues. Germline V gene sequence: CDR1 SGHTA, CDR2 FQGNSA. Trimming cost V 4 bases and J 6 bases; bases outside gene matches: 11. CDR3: CASSSTGTGARKTQYF. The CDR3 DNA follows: TGTGCCAGCAGCTCGACCGGGACAGGGGCCCGCAAGACCCAGTACTTC.

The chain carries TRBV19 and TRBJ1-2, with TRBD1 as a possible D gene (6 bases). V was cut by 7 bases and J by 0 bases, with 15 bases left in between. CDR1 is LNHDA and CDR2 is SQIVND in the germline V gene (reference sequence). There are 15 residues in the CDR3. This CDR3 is CASTPATGSNYGYTF. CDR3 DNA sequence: TGTGCCAGTACCCCCGCCACAGGGTCTAACTATGGCTACACCTTC.

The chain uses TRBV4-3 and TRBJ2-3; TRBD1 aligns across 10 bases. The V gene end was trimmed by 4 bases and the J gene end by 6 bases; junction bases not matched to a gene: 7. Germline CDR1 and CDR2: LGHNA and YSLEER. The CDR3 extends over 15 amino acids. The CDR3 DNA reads TGCGCCAGCAGCCCAGACAGGGGGCTTTCGGATACGCAGTATTTT. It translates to CASSPDRGLSDTQYF.

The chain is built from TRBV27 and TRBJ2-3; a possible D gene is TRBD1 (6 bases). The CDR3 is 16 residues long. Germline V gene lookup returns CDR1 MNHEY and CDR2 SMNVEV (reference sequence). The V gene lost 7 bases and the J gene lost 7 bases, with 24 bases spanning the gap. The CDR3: CASNANRDWGSHTQYF. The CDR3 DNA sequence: TGTGCCAGCAACGCAAACAGGGATTGGGGATCCCATACGCAGTATTTT.

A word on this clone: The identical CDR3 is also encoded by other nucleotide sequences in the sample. In DNA form, the CDR3 reads TGTGCCAGCAGCGTAGGCGGAAACTATGGCTACACCTTC. Protein sequence: CASSVGGNYGYTF. The chain is built from TRBV9 and TRBJ1-2; D ambiguous. Germline V gene sequence: CDR1 SGDLS, CDR2 YYNGEE. V lost 0 bases, J lost 2 bases, and 5 bases lay in between. The CDR3 is 13 residues long. Combining the CDR3 with reference TRBV9 and TRBJ1-2 gives the whole variable domain DSGVTQTPKHLITATGQRVTLRCSPRSGDLSVYWYQQSLDQGLQFLIQYYNGEERAKGNILERFSAQQFPDLHSELNLSSLELGDSALYFCASSVGGNYGYTFGSGTRLTVV.

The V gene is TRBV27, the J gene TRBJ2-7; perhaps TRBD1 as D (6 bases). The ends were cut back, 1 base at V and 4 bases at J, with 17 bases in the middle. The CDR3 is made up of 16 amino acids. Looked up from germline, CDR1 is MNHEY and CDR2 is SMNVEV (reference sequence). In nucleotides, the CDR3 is TGTGCCAGCAGTTTATTCCCCGACAGGTCTGGGTACGAGCAGTACTTC. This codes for CASSLFPDRSGYEQYF.

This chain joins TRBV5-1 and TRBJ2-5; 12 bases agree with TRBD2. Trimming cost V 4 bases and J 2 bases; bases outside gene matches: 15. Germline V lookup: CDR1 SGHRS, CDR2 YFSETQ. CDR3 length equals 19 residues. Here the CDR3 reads CASSLAGTSGWRVQETQYF. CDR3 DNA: TGCGCCAGCAGCCTGGCCGGGACTAGCGGGTGGAGGGTTCAAGAGACCCAGTACTTC.

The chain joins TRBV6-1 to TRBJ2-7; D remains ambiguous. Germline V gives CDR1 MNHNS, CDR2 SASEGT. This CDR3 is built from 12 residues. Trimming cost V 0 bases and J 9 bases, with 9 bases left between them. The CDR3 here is CASSEAWFGQYF. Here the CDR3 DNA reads TGTGCCAGCAGTGAAGCGTGGTTCGGGCAGTACTTC.

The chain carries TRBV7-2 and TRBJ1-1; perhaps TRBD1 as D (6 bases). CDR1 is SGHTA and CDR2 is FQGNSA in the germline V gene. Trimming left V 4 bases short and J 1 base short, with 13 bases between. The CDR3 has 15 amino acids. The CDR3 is CASSSGGGRNTEAFF. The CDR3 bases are TGTGCCAGCAGCTCCGGGGGGGGGCGGAACACTGAAGCTTTCTTT.

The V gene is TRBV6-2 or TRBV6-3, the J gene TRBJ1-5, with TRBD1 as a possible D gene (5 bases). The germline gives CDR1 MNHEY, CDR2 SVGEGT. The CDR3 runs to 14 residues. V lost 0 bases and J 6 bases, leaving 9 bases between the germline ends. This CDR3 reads CASSYSGEVQPQHF. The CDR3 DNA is TGTGCCAGCAGTTACTCGGGGGAGGTTCAGCCCCAGCATTTT.

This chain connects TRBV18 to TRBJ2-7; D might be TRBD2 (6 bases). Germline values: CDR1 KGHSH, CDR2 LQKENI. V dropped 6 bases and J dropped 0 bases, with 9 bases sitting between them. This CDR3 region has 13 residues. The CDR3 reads CASSPGDSYEQYF. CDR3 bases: TGTGCCAGCTCCCCGGGGGACTCCTACGAGCAGTACTTC.

The CDR3 here is CASTHGTGLRYEQYF. CDR3 DNA: TGTGCCAGTACCCACGGGACAGGGCTTCGGTACGAGCAGTACTTC. The chain recombines TRBV19 with TRBJ2-7; 9 nucleotides line up with TRBD1. Germline V gene lookup returns CDR1 LNHDA and CDR2 SQIVND (reference sequence). V lost 7 bases to trimming and J lost 4 bases; unmatched junction nucleotides: 11. CDR3 length: 15 residues.

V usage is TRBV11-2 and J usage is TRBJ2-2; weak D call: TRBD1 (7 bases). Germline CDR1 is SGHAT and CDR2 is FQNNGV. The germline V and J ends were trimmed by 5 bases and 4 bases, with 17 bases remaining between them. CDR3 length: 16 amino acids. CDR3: CASSLITRGATGELFF. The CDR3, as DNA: TGTGCCAGCAGCCTGATCACCAGGGGGGCCACCGGGGAGCTGTTTTTT. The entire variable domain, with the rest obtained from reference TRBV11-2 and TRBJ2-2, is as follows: EAGVAQSPRYKIIEKRQSVAFWCNPISGHATLYWYQQILGQGPKLLIQFQNNGVVDDSQLPKDRFSAERLKGVDSTLKIQPAKLEDSAVYLCASSLITRGATGELFFGEGSRLTVL.

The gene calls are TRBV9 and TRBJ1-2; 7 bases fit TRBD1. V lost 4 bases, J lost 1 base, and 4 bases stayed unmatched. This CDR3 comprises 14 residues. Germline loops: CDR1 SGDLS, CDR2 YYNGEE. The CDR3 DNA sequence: TGTGCCAGCAGCCCGGGACAGCTTAACTATGGCTACACCTTC. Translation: CASSPGQLNYGYTF. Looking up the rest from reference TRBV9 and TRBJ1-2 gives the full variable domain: DSGVTQTPKHLITATGQRVTLRCSPRSGDLSVYWYQQSLDQGLQFLIQYYNGEERAKGNILERFSAQQFPDLHSELNLSSLELGDSALYFCASSPGQLNYGYTFGSGTRLTVV.